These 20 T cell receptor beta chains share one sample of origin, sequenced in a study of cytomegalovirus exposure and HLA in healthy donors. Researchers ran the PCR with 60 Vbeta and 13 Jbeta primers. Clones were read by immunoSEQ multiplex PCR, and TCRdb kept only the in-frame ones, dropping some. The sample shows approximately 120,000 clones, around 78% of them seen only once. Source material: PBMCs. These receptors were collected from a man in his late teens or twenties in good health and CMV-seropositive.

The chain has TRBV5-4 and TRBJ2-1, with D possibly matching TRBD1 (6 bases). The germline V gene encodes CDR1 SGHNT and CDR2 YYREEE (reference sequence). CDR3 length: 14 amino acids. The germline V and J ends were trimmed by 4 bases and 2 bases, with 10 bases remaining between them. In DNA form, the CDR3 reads TGTGCCAGCAGCGCTACAGGGACCTACAATGAGCAGTTCTTC. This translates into CASSATGTYNEQFF.

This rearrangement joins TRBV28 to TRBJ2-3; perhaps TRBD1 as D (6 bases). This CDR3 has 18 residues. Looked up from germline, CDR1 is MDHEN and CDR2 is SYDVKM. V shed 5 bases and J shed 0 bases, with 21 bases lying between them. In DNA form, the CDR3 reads TGTGCCAGCAGTCCTCGGGACAAACTATTTTCTAGCACAGATACGCAGTATTTT. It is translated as CASSPRDKLFSSTDTQYF.

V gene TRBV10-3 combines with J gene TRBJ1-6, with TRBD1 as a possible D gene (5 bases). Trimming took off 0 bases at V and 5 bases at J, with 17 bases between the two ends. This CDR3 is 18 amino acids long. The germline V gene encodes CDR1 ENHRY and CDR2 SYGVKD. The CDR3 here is CAISESIGGGLDNSPLHF. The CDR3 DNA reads TGTGCCATCAGTGAGTCCATTGGCGGGGGACTTGATAATTCACCCCTCCACTTT.

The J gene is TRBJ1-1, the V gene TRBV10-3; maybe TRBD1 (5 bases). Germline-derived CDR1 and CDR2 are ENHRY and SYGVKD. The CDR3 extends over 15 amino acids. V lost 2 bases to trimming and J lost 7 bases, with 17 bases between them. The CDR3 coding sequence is TGTGCCATCAGTGAGATGAGACAGCAGCACGGTGAAGCTTTCTTT. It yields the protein CAISEMRQQHGEAFF.

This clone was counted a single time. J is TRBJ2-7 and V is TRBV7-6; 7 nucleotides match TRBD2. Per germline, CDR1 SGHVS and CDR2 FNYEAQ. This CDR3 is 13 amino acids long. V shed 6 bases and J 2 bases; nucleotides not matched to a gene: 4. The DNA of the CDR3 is TGTGCCAGCAGGGGAGGGGAGACCTACGAGCAGTACTTC. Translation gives CASRGGETYEQYF.

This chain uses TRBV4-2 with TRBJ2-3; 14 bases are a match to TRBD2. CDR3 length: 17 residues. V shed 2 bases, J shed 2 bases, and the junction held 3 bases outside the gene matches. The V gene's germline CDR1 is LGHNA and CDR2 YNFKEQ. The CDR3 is CASSQPGLAGDTDTQYF. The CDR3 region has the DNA TGTGCCAGCAGCCAACCGGGACTAGCGGGGGACACAGATACGCAGTATTTT.

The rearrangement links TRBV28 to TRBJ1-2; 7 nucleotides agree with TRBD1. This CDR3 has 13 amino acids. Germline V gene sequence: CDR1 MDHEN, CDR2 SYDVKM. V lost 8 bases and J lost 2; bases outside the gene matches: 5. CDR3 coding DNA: TGTGCCAGCGACAGGGATGTGAACTATGGCTACACCTTC. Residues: CASDRDVNYGYTF.

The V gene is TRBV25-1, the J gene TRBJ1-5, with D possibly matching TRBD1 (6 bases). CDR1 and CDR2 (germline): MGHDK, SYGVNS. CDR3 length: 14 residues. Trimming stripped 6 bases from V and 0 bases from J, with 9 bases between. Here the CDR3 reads CASSRTDSNQPQHF. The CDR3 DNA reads TGTGCCAGCAGCAGGACAGATAGCAATCAGCCCCAGCATTTT.

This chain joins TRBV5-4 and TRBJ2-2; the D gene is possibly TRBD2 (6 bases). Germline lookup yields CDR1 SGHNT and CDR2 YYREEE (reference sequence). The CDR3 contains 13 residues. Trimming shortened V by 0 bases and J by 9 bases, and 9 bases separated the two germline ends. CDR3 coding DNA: TGTGCCAGCAGCTTGGCCGGGAGTAGGGAGCTGTTTTTT. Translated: CASSLAGSRELFF.

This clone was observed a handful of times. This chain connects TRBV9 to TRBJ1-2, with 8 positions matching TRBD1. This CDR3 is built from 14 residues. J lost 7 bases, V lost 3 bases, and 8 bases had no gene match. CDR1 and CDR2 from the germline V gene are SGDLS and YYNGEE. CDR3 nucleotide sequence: TGTGCCAGCAGCGCGGGACAGGTGGGGATTGGCTACACCTTC. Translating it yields CASSAGQVGIGYTF.

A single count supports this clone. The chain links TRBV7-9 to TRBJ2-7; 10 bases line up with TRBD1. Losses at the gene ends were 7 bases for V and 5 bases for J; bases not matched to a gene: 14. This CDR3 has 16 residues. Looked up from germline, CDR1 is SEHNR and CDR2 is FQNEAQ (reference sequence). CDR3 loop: CASTHTTGGLLNEQYF. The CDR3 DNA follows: TGTGCCAGCACCCATACGACAGGGGGCTTACTTAACGAGCAGTACTTC.

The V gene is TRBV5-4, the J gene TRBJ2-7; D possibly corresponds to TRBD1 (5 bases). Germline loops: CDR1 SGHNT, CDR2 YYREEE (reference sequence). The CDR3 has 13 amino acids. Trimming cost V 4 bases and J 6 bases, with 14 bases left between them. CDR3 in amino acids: CASSAWQGTEQYF. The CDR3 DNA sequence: TGTGCCAGCAGCGCGTGGCAGGGAACCGAGCAGTACTTC.

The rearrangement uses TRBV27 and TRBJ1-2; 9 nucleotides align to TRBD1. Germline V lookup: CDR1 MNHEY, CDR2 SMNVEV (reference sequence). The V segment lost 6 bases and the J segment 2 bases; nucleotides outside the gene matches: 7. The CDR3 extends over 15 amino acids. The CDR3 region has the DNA TGTGCCAGCAGCGATCTACAGGGGGCCAACTATGGCTACACCTTC. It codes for CASSDLQGANYGYTF.

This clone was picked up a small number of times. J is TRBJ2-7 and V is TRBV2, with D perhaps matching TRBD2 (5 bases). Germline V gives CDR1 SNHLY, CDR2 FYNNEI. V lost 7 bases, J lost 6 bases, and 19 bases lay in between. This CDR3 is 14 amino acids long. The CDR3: CASMVFAEVGEQYF. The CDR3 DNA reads TGTGCCAGCATGGTATTCGCGGAGGTGGGCGAGCAGTACTTC.

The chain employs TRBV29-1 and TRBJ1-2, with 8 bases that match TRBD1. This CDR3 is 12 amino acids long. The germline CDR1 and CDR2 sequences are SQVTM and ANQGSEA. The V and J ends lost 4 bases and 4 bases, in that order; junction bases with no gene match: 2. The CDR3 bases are TGCAGCGTTGCCACAGGGGGCTATGGCTACACCTTC. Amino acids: CSVATGGYGYTF.

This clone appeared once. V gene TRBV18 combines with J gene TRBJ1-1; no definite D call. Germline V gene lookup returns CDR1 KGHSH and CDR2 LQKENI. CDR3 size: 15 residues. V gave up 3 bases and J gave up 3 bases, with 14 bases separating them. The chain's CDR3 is CASSPTAGIDTEAFF. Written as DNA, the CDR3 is TGTGCCAGCTCACCCACGGCGGGGATCGACACTGAAGCTTTCTTT.

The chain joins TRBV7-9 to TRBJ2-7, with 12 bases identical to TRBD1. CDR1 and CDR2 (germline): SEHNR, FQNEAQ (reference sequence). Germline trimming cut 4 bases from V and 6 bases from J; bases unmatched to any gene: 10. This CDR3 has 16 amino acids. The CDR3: CASSSPWGQGASEQYF. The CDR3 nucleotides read TGTGCCAGCAGCTCCCCCTGGGGACAGGGGGCTTCCGAGCAGTACTTC.

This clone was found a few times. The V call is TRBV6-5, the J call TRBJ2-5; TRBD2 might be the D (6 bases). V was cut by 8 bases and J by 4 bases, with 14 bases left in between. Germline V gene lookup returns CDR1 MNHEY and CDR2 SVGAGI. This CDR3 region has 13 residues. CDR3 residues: CASGPEGGETQYF. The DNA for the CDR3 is TGTGCCAGCGGCCCCGAGGGAGGAGAGACCCAGTACTTC.

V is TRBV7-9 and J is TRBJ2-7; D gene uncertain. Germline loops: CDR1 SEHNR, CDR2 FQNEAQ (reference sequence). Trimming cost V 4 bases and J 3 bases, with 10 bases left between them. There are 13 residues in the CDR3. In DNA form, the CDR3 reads TGTGCCAGCAGCTCTGTTGAGTACTACGAGCAGTACTTC. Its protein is CASSSVEYYEQYF.

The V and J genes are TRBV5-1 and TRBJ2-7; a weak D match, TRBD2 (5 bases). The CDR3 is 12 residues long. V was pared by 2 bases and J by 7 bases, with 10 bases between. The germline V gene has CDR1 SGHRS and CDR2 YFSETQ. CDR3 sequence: CASSFSGGEQYF. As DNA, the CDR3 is TGCGCCAGCAGCTTTTCCGGCGGGGAGCAGTACTTC.